This TCR beta chain originates from a study of blood T cells in healthy people across ages. Combining a sample-barcoded 5' primer with a J-beta primer mix, a second PCR ran for about 7 to 12 cycles. TCRdb called the 5' RACE reads again in MiXCR, with one record for every CDR3 protein. This repertoire shows 350,000 to 450,000 distinct CDR3 sequences, more than 45% found once; its top ten account for under 65%. CDR1 is SGHDT, CDR2 YYEEEE, per germline. The CDR3 has 16 amino acids. V was pared by 0 bases and J by 2 bases, with 14 bases between. The sequencing input was blood. The sequence was collected from a man in his sixties in good health. The chain carries TRBV5-6 and TRBJ2-5, with unresolved D. As DNA, the CDR3 is TGTGCCAGCAGCTTGGCCGGGCGGCAGCAACAAGAGACCCAGTACTTC. This translates into CASSLAGRQQQETQYF.